This T cell receptor beta chain was identified during a study of T-cell reconstitution after alpha-beta-depleted transplantation in children. The germline V gene has CDR1 KGHDR and CDR2 SFDVKD. This CDR3 region has 14 residues. The ends lost 3 bases at V and 4 bases at J; junction bases unmatched: 3. Many counts were recorded for this clonotype. Preparation of the TCRbeta library involved a method that used unique molecular identifiers. TCRdb recomputed calls from the PCR reads with MiXCR, one row per CDR3 protein. The sample has approximately 490,000 distinct CDR3 sequences; under 15% are singletons.

This clonotype was sampled from a human donor who donated a stem cell graft to a child with combined immunodeficiency. Sequencing was performed on PBMCs from the stem cell graft donor, taken from the stem cell graft. The gene calls are TRBV24-1 and TRBJ2-5; 8 nucleotides match TRBD1. The CDR3 nucleotides are TGTGCCACCAGTGATCAGACAGGGGCAGAGACCCAGTACTTC. The encoded protein is CATSDQTGAETQYF.